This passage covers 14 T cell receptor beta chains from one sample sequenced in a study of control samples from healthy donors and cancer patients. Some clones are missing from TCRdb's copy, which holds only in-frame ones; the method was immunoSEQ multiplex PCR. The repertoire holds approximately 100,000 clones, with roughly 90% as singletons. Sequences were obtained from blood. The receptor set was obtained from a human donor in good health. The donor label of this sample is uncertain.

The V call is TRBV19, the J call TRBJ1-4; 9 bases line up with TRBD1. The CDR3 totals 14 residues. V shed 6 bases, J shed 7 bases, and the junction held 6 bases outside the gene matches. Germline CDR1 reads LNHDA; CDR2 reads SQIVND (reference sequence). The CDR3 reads CASSKQGAREKLFF. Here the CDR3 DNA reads TGTGCCAGTAGCAAACAGGGGGCGCGTGAAAAACTGTTTTTT. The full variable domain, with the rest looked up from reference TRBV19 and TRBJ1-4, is DGGITQSPKYLFRKEGQNVTLSCEQNLNHDAMYWYRQDPGQGLRLIYYSQIVNDFQKGDIAEGYSVSREKKESFPLTVTSAQKNPTAFYLCASSKQGAREKLFFGSGTQLSVL.

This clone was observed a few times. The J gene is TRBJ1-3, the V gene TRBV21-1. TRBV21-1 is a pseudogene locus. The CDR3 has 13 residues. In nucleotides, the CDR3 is TGTGCCAGCAGCACGAGGGCTGGAAACACCATATATTTT. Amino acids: CASSTRAGNTIYF.

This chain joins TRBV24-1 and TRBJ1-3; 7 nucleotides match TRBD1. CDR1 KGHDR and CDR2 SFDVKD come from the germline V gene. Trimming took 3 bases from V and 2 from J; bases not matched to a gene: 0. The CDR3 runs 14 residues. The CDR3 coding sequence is TGTGCCACCAGTGATGACAGGGCTGGAAACACCATATATTTT. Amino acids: CATSDDRAGNTIYF.

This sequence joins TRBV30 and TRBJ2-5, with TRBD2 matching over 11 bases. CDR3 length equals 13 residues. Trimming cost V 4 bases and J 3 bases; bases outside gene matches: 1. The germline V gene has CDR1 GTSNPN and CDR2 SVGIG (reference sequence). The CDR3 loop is CAWNSGGEETQYF. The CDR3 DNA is TGTGCCTGGAATAGCGGGGGGGAAGAGACCCAGTACTTC.

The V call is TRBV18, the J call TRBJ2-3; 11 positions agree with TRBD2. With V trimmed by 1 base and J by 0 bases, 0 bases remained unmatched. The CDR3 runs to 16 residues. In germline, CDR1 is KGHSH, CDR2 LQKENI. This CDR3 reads CASSPLAGGSTDTQYF. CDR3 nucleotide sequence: TGTGCCAGCTCACCACTAGCGGGGGGGAGCACAGATACGCAGTATTTT.

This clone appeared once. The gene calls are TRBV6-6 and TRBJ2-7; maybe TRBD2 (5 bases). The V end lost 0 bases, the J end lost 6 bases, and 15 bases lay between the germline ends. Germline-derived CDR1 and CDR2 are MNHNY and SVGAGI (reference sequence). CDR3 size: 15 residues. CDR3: CASSYSQAGFSEQYF. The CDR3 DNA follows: TGTGCCAGCAGTTACTCCCAGGCGGGTTTTAGCGAGCAGTACTTC.

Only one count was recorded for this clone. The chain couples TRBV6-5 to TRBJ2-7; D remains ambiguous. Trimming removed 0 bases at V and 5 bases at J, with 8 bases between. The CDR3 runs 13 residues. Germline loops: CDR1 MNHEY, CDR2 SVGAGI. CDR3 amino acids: CASSYSSLHEQYF. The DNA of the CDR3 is TGTGCCAGCAGTTACTCGTCCCTCCACGAGCAGTACTTC.

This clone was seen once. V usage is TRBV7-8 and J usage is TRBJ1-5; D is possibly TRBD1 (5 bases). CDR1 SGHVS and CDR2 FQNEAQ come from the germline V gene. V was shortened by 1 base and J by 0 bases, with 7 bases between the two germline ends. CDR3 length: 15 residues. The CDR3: CASSLGGFSNQPQHF. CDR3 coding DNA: TGTGCCAGCAGCTTAGGGGGCTTTAGCAATCAGCCCCAGCATTTT. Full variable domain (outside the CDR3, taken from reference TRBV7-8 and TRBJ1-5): GAGVSQSPRYKVAKRGQDVALRCDPISGHVSLFWYQQALGQGPEFLTYFQNEAQLDKSGLPSDRFFAERPEGSVSTLKIQRTQQEDSAVYLCASSLGGFSNQPQHFGDGTRLSIL.

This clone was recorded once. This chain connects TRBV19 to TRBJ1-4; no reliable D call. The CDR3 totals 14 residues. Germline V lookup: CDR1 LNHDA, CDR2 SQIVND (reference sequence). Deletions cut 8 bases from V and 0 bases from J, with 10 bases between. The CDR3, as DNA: TGTGCCAGTCGTTTCATCGCAACTAATGAAAAACTGTTTTTT. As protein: CASRFIATNEKLFF.

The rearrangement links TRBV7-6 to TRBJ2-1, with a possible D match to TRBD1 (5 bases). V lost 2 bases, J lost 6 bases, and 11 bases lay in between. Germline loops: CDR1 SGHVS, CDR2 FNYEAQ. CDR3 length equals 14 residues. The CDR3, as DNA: TGTGCCAGCAGCTTACGAAATGGGGCCAATGAGCAGTTCTTC. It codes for CASSLRNGANEQFF.

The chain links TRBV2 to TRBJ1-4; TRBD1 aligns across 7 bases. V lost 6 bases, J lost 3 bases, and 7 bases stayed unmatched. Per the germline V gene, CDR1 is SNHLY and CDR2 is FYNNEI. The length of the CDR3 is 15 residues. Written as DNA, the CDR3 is TGTGCCAGCAGCGGAGGACAGGCGGCTAATGAAAAACTGTTTTTT. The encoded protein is CASSGGQAANEKLFF.

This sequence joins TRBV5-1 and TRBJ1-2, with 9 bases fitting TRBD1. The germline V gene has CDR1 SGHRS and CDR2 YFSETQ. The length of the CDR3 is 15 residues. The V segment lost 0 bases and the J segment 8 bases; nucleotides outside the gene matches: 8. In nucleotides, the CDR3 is TGCGCCAGCAGCTTGGGGGGACAGGGTTCGCCCGGCTACACCTTC. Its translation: CASSLGGQGSPGYTF. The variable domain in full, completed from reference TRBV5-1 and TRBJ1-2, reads KAGVTQTPRYLIKTRGQQVTLSCSPISGHRSVSWYQQTPGQGLQFLFEYFSETQRNKGNFPGRFSGRQFSNSRSEMNVSTLELGDSALYLCASSLGGQGSPGYTFGSGTRLTVV.

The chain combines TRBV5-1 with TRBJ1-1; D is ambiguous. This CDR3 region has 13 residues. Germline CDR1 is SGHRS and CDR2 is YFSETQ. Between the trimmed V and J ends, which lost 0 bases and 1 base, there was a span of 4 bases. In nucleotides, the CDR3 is TGCGCCAGCAGCTTGGACAGGAACACTGAAGCTTTCTTT. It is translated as CASSLDRNTEAFF.

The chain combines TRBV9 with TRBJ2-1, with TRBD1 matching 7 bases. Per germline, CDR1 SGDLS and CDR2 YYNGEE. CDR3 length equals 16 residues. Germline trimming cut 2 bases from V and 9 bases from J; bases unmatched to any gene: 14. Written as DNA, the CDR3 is TGTGCCAGCAGCGTGAACGACAGCCCTCAGGGGGTTGAGCAGTTCTTC. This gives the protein CASSVNDSPQGVEQFF.